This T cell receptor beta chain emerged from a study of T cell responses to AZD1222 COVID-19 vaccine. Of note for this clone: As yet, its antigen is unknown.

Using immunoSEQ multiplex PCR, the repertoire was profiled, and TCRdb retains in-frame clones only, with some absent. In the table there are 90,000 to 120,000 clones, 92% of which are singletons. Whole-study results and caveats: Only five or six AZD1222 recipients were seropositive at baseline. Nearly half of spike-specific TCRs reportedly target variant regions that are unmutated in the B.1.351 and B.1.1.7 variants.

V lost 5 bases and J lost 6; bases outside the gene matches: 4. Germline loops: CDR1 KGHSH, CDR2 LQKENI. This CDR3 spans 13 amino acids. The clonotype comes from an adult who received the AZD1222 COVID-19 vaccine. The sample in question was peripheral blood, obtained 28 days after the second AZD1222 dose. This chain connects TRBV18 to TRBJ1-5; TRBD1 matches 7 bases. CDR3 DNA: TGTGCCAGCTCAACACAGGGGCTTCAGCCCCAGCATTTT. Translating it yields CASSTQGLQPQHF.